Each of the 22 T cell receptor beta chains below was sequenced from the same sample in a study of T cell repertoires in ileal Crohn's disease. Measured with immunoSEQ multiplex PCR; TCRdb has only the in-frame clones, and not every one. The data contain 13,000 or so clones, approximately 78% of them seen just once; the ten biggest clones take up approximately 10%. Time point meaning: neoterminal ileum biopsy at postoperative endoscopy, about 6 months after surgery. The sequenced material came from ileal tissue. These receptors all come from an adult with Crohn's disease.

This chain uses TRBV19 with TRBJ2-7; the D gene is possibly TRBD1 (6 bases). The CDR3 covers 14 residues. V dropped 4 bases and J dropped 3 bases, with 13 bases sitting between them. Germline loops: CDR1 LNHDA, CDR2 SQIVND (reference sequence). The CDR3 DNA sequence: TGTGCCAGTAGTACCGGGGACACAATCTACGAGCAGTACTTC. Amino acids: CASSTGDTIYEQYF.

This clone occurred once. The chain combines TRBV9 with TRBJ2-1; 16 nucleotides line up with TRBD2. The CDR3 is made up of 15 amino acids. Unmatched junction bases numbered 2, after V lost 3 bases and J lost 8 bases. The germline V gene has CDR1 SGDLS and CDR2 YYNGEE. CDR3: CASSAGTSGRDEQFF. The CDR3 bases are TGTGCCAGCAGCGCCGGGACTAGCGGGAGGGATGAGCAGTTCTTC.

The chain has TRBV5-1 and TRBJ2-2; possible D gene TRBD1, 7 bases. Germline assignment: CDR1 SGHRS and CDR2 YFSETQ. Deletions cut 4 bases from V and 5 bases from J, with 12 bases between. This CDR3 comprises 14 residues. The CDR3 DNA is TGCGCCAGCAGCCCCAGGGGGGTTACCGGGGAGCTGTTTTTT. Residues: CASSPRGVTGELFF.

V is TRBV27 and J is TRBJ2-7, with D possibly TRBD2 on 5 matching bases. This CDR3 spans 15 amino acids. The V end lost 6 bases, the J end lost 7 bases, and 22 bases lay between the germline ends. CDR1 is MNHEY, CDR2 SMNVEV, per germline (reference sequence). CDR3 nucleotides: TGTGCCAGCAGCTCAACCATCACCTCGGGAAGAGAGCAGTACTTC. Translated, it gives CASSSTITSGREQYF.

The chain employs TRBV18 and TRBJ1-4, with TRBD1 matching over 8 bases. The CDR3 runs to 13 residues. Germline V gives CDR1 KGHSH, CDR2 LQKENI. The J segment lost 7 bases and the V segment lost 10 bases, leaving 8 bases of the junction unmatched. The CDR3 is CATSTGAGEKLFF. DNA of the CDR3: TGTGCCACCTCGACAGGGGCCGGTGAAAAACTGTTTTTT.

The chain recombines TRBV7-9 with TRBJ1-6, with 7 bases aligning to TRBD1. V lost 1 base, J lost 10 bases, and 16 bases stayed unmatched. CDR1 and CDR2 (germline): SEHNR, FQNEAQ (reference sequence). This CDR3 spans 18 amino acids. The CDR3 bases are TGTGCCAGCAGCTTAGACGTAGGGGGCAGGGTAGGCGGCTCACCCCTCCACTTT. The encoded protein is CASSLDVGGRVGGSPLHF.

The chain combines TRBV6-5 with TRBJ1-2; 7 bases align to TRBD1. The trim removed 5 bases at V and 8 bases at J, leaving 5 bases unmatched. The germline V gene encodes CDR1 MNHEY and CDR2 SVGAGI. This CDR3 has 12 amino acids. CDR3 amino acids: CASSDRVDGYTF. As DNA, the CDR3 is TGTGCCAGCAGTGACAGGGTCGACGGCTACACCTTC.

The V call is TRBV30, the J call TRBJ1-1; 7 positions agree with TRBD1. The germline CDR1 and CDR2 sequences are GTSNPN and SVGIG (reference sequence). CDR3 length equals 13 residues. J lost 1 base, V lost 7 bases, and 6 bases had no gene match. The CDR3 loop is CASDRMGNTEAFF. The DNA of the CDR3 is TGTGCCTCGGACAGGATGGGGAACACTGAAGCTTTCTTT. Combining the CDR3 with reference TRBV30 and TRBJ1-1 gives the whole variable domain SQTIHQWPATLVQPVGSPLSLECTVEGTSNPNLYWYRQAAGRGLQLLFYSVGIGQISSEVPQNLSASRPQDRQFILSSKKLLLSDSGFYLCASDRMGNTEAFFGQGTRLTVV.

V usage is TRBV5-1 and J usage is TRBJ1-1, with D possibly TRBD1 on 6 matching bases. With 2 bases removed from V and 6 bases from J, the gap between germline ends came to 17 bases. The length of the CDR3 is 15 residues. Germline CDR1 and CDR2: SGHRS and YFSETQ. CDR3 nucleotide sequence: TGCGCCAGCAGCTTACGACAGGATCAAGGGGCTGAAGCTTTCTTT. Protein: CASSLRQDQGAEAFF.

The chain couples TRBV4-2 to TRBJ2-2, with TRBD2 matching 9 bases. The germline gives CDR1 LGHNA, CDR2 YNFKEQ. Unmatched junction bases numbered 5, after V lost 0 bases and J lost 6 bases. The CDR3 spans 16 residues. CDR3 protein: CASSQEGAGGAGELFF. CDR3 coding DNA: TGTGCCAGCAGCCAAGAGGGGGCGGGGGGGGCCGGGGAGCTGTTTTTT.

CDR3 DNA: TGTGCCAGCAGCGGTGACAGGGGAGGCCAAGAGACCCAGTACTTC. Residues: CASSGDRGGQETQYF. V usage is TRBV2 and J usage is TRBJ2-5; the match to TRBD1 covers 8 bases. V shed 6 bases, J shed 1 base, and the junction held 7 bases outside the gene matches. The CDR3 consists of 15 residues. The V gene's germline CDR1 is SNHLY and CDR2 FYNNEI.

The chain employs TRBV9 and TRBJ2-1; 11 nucleotides align to TRBD2. In germline, CDR1 is SGDLS, CDR2 YYNGEE. Losses at the gene ends were 7 bases for V and 7 bases for J; bases not matched to a gene: 4. This CDR3 contains 13 residues. CDR3: CASDTSGSNEQFF. The CDR3 DNA is TGTGCCAGCGATACTAGCGGGAGTAATGAGCAGTTCTTC. Drawing the rest from reference TRBV9 and TRBJ2-1, the complete variable domain is DSGVTQTPKHLITATGQRVTLRCSPRSGDLSVYWYQQSLDQGLQFLIQYYNGEERAKGNILERFSAQQFPDLHSELNLSSLELGDSALYFCASDTSGSNEQFFGPGTRLTVL.

V is TRBV9 and J is TRBJ2-7; no reliable D call. The ends were cut back, 0 bases at V and 2 bases at J, with 9 bases in the middle. The CDR3 has 14 residues. Germline V gives CDR1 SGDLS, CDR2 YYNGEE. The CDR3 nucleotides read TGTGCCAGCAGCGTAGTAGACAACACCTACGAGCAGTACTTC. Translated: CASSVVDNTYEQYF.

The V and J genes are TRBV28 and TRBJ2-5, with 8 nucleotides matching TRBD2. The CDR3 spans 14 residues. With 3 bases clipped from V and 2 bases from J, the junction kept 2 bases outside the gene matches. CDR1 MDHEN and CDR2 SYDVKM come from the germline V gene. The CDR3 coding sequence is TGTGCCAGCAGTTTTAGCGGGGCACAAGAGACCCAGTACTTC. Its translation: CASSFSGAQETQYF.

This rearrangement joins TRBV5-4 to TRBJ2-1; 11 bases match TRBD2. Per the germline V gene, CDR1 is SGHNT and CDR2 is YYREEE (reference sequence). The CDR3 extends over 18 amino acids. Trimming took 0 bases from V and 0 from J; bases not matched to a gene: 5. The CDR3, as DNA: TGTGCCAGCAGCTTGGCGGGGACTAGCGGTTACTCCTACAATGAGCAGTTCTTC. Its protein product is CASSLAGTSGYSYNEQFF.

The V gene is TRBV11-3, the J gene TRBJ2-5, with D possibly TRBD2 on 5 matching bases. The CDR3 has 13 residues. Trimming took 5 bases from V and 4 from J, leaving 11 bases between them. From germline, CDR1 is SGHNT and CDR2 YENEEA. CDR3 nucleotides: TGTGCCAGCAGCCGGGGTCCTCTAGAGACCCAGTACTTC. This translates into CASSRGPLETQYF. The full variable domain, in which reference TRBV11-3 and TRBJ2-5 provide the parts outside the CDR3, is EAGVVQSPRYKIIEKKQPVAFWCNPISGHNTLYWYLQNLGQGPELLIRYENEEAVDDSQLPKDRFSAERLKGVDSTLKIQPAELGDSAVYLCASSRGPLETQYFGPGTRLLVL.

This chain joins TRBV5-1 and TRBJ1-6; 7 bases fit TRBD1. Germline CDR1 SGHRS, CDR2 YFSETQ. This CDR3 is built from 15 residues. The V gene end was trimmed by 4 bases and the J gene end by 1 base; junction bases not matched to a gene: 2. The DNA of the CDR3 is TGCGCCAGCAGCCGGGACAGTTCCTATAATTCACCCCTCCACTTT. Protein: CASSRDSSYNSPLHF.

This clone was counted a single time. V is TRBV2 and J is TRBJ1-6; D gene unclear. V dropped 1 base and J dropped 13 bases, with 14 bases sitting between them. Germline V gene lookup returns CDR1 SNHLY and CDR2 FYNNEI. The CDR3 sequence is 14 residues long. DNA of the CDR3: TGTGCCAGCAGTGAAGGGGCTGCCCCTTTCCCCCTCCACTTT. Its translation is CASSEGAAPFPLHF. Full variable domain (missing parts from reference TRBV2 and TRBJ1-6): EPEVTQTPSHQVTQMGQEVILRCVPISNHLYFYWYRQILGQKVEFLVSFYNNEISEKSEIFDDQFSVERPDGSNFTLKIRSTKLEDSAMYFCASSEGAAPFPLHFGNGTRLTVT.

The gene calls are TRBV10-3 and TRBJ2-7; 7 nucleotides line up with TRBD2. After removal of 6 bases from V and 0 bases from J, the junction contained 5 bases not matched to a gene. Germline V gene sequence: CDR1 ENHRY, CDR2 SYGVKD. The CDR3 contains 14 residues. The CDR3 DNA reads as TGTGCCATCAGGGGGCGGGGGAGCTCCTACGAGCAGTACTTC. It codes for CAIRGRGSSYEQYF.

This clone was found once. The chain is built from TRBV6-8 and TRBJ1-4; no clear D gene. Trimming left V 5 bases short and J 4 bases short, with 14 bases between. The CDR3 has 15 residues. CDR1 MNHGY and CDR2 SAAAGT come from the germline V gene. The chain's CDR3 is CASSPREIGNEKLFF. The CDR3 DNA follows: TGTGCCAGCAGTCCCCGGGAGATCGGTAATGAAAAACTGTTTTTT.

The chain has TRBV2 and TRBJ2-5, with TRBD1 as a possible D gene (6 bases). V lost 0 bases to trimming and J lost 2 bases, with 16 bases between them. The CDR3 is 17 residues long. Germline V gene data show CDR1 as SNHLY and CDR2 as FYNNEI. CDR3 residues: CASSEARQAWIQETQYF. The CDR3 DNA is TGTGCCAGCAGTGAAGCCCGACAGGCCTGGATACAAGAGACCCAGTACTTC.

The chain has TRBV28 and TRBJ2-4; D perhaps matches TRBD1 (5 bases). V was clipped by 6 bases and J by 0 bases, with 9 bases between them. Germline values: CDR1 MDHEN, CDR2 SYDVKM. The CDR3 spans 14 residues. CDR3 DNA: TGTGCCAGCAGCAAACAGGTAGCCAAAAACATTCAGTACTTC. Amino acid sequence: CASSKQVAKNIQYF.